Sequencing of this TCR beta chain was carried out in a study of blood T cell repertoires in COVID-19. Using immunoSEQ multiplex PCR, the repertoire was profiled, and TCRdb retains in-frame clones only, with some absent. The sample records 210,000 or so clones, approximately 80% being singletons. Trimming removed 1 base from V and 3 bases from J, with 5 bases in between. In germline, CDR1 is SGHTS, CDR2 YDEGEE. The CDR3 loop spans 12 amino acids. This chain uses TRBV5-8 with TRBJ2-7; TRBD1 might be the D (5 bases). What was sequenced was PBMCs or T cells enriched from blood (not recorded which). The clonotype comes from a woman aged 40 to 49 with acute COVID-19. In DNA, the CDR3 is TGTGCCAGCAGCTTGCAGGGCTACGAGCAGTACTTC. Encoded protein: CASSLQGYEQYF.